This T cell receptor (beta chain) was obtained from a study of CD8 T cells in Susac syndrome (dated by TCRdb to between 2018 and 2021). Notes on the research overall: The study used repertoire sequencing to test whether antigen drove CD8+ T cell activation and differentiation in Susac syndrome. What the study reported, not specific to this receptor: The number of individuals in the TCR sequencing and HLA analysis was recognized as being relatively small.

Spanning cysteine to phenylalanine, the CDR3 consists of 15 amino acids. The only DNA kept is the CDR3, 45 bases in frame from the first base. Here V drops 7 bases and J drops 4 bases, and the junction holds 13 bases not matched to any gene. Sequences SQVTM (CDR1) and ANQGSEA (CDR2) are obtained from the germline V gene. Peripheral blood CD8+ and CD4+ T cells from healthy donors, Susac syndrome patients and multiple sclerosis patients were profiled by high-throughput TCR beta sequencing. The healthy donors served as controls matched for age and sex. Bulk CD8+ and CD4+ T cells were purified magnetically by negative isolation, whereas CD8+ TEMRA cells were enriched by FACS. Blood was collected in EDTA tubes and processed within 24 hours, with PBMCs isolated through density gradient centrifugation. PBMCs intended for TCR sequencing were cryopreserved in liquid nitrogen and thawed later in a water bath at 37 degrees C. The sorted or isolated CD4+, CD8+ and CD8+ TEMRA cells had a purity of 90% or higher.

RNA was extracted with the RNeasy kit and 0.5 to 1 ug was reverse transcribed using random hexamers. TCR beta CDR3 regions were amplified with the immunoSEQ multiplex PCR assay covering 54 Vbeta and 13 Jbeta segments. PCR amplification bias was corrected using a synthetic template baseline for primer optimization and computational correction. Per the source publication's procedure: Reads were annotated to V, D and J genes according to IMGT and were analyzed with immunoSEQ Analyzer, with only productive sequences retained. Clonality was calculated as one minus the Shannon entropy normalized by log2 of the number of productive unique sequences. Public and private clones were assessed among the 100 most prevalent clones of each patient and control. A clone was defined as Susac-specific if it was absent from the healthy and MS cohorts, from about a thousand published viral clones and from other ImmuneACCESS disease sequences. TCRdb reprocessed the public reads (quality trimming at Q25 with fastp, clone calling with MiXCR) and kept in-frame beta chains. Each record represents a unique CDR3 protein, reported with the most common genes and DNA among its rows. For this entry, the V and J calls and clone size follow TCRdb and not the study's own pipeline. The sample has about 110,000 distinct CDR3 sequences on record, approximately 96% of them singletons. Of the sample, 0.096% is held by the ten largest clones.

With respect to this clonotype: Its antigen remains undetermined. No quality values exist for individual bases; no much larger clone is one base distant.

The TCR sequence derives from a human donor in good health. The sample taken for sequencing was CD4+ T cells from PBMCs. The chain links TRBV29-1 with TRBJ2-5, with 9 central nucleotides matching TRBD2. The nucleotides are TGCAGCGCGCTTTTGATAGCGGGAGTTAGAGAGACCCAGTACTTC. It translates to CSALLIAGVRETQYF.